Ten or more counts support the clone carrying this TCR beta chain. The antigen is undetermined. The source of the sample is a study of T cells in Graves' hyperthyroidism and ophthalmopathy. Study results and caveats: Ophthalmopathy was separated from stable hyperthyroidism by a 13 V-J model.

This CDR3 is 13 amino acids long. Trimming removed 6 bases from V and 10 bases from J, with 18 bases in between. Germline loops: CDR1 SGHAT, CDR2 FQNNGV. Ophthalmopathy cases met thresholds of Clinical Activity Score at least 3, NOSPECS grade at least 4 and duration under 3 months. Researchers amplified the TCR beta CDR3 regions from RNA transcripts. The HTBI set primed first-round TCR CDR3 RT-PCR. TCRdb called the multiplex PCR reads again in MiXCR, with one record for every CDR3 protein. The sample has 200,000 to 300,000 distinct CDR3 sequences; about 16% are singletons. This rearrangement joins TRBV11-2 to TRBJ1-1; D unresolved. This TCR was sampled from a woman aged 18-29 years with Graves' ophthalmopathy. The specimen sequenced was blood. The CDR3 coding sequence is TGTGCCAGCAGTTACTTCAGGACGGGGAGAGCTTTCTTT. Its translation: CASSYFRTGRAFF.